This T cell receptor beta chain was sequenced during a study of cytomegalovirus exposure and HLA in healthy donors. V shed 0 bases and J shed 8 bases, with 6 bases lying between them. Germline CDR1 reads SGHDT; CDR2 reads YYEEEE. The CDR3 consists of 12 residues. Here immunoSEQ multiplex PCR was the method, and the copy in TCRdb shows in-frame clones only, minus some. The sample lists 90,000 to 130,000 clones, around nine tenths seen once, with around 1.9% in the top ten. What was sequenced was PBMCs. The origin of this receptor is a woman younger than 30 in good health and CMV-seronegative. The rearrangement joins TRBV5-6 to TRBJ2-1; D not resolved. The chain's CDR3 is CASSLELYEQFF. The CDR3 DNA reads as TGTGCCAGCAGCTTGGAGCTCTATGAGCAGTTCTTC.